The 7 T cell receptor beta chains in this list originate from one sample, sequenced in a study of beta chain features in type 1 diabetes (dated 2018 in TCRdb). What the research found in general, with its limitations: Type 1 diabetes patients showed a moderate but significant shortening of TCRB CDR3 length in all four CD4+ subsets.

Libraries were constructed by the immunoSEQ multiplex PCR assay. All of the isolated RNA was reverse transcribed with the High Capacity cDNA Reverse Transcription Kit, so expressed TCRB transcripts were sequenced. Here the immuneACCESS table is served through TCRdb, limited to in-frame sequences with V and J called. Missing clones are a known gap in these copies; in checked studies unresolved V genes cover under half, and the rest lacks a known reason. The sample table lists 550,000 to 850,000 clones, roughly 12% of them with a count of one. The ten top clones hold about 0.02% of the sample. The antigens of these receptors remain unknown. Sequenced material: naive CD4+ T cells from blood. The cell subset or site label for this specimen denotes: true naive CD4+ T cells. The receptors stem from a man in his late teens or twenties with type 1 diabetes.

The rearrangement uses TRBV7-6 and TRBJ2-7; D is unresolved. Trimming stripped 2 bases from V and 3 bases from J, with 17 bases between. The germline V gene encodes CDR1 SGHVS and CDR2 FNYEAQ. CDR3 length: 16 residues. In DNA form, the CDR3 reads TGTGCCAGCAGCTTATTATCTTCCACTCTTCTCTACGAGCAGTACTTC. It translates to CASSLLSSTLLYEQYF.

This clone was counted only a few times. This chain uses TRBV7-6 with TRBJ2-5; the D gene could be TRBD1 or TRBD2 (5 bases each). CDR1 and CDR2 (germline): SGHVS, FNYEAQ. This CDR3 spans 13 amino acids. The germline V and J ends were trimmed by 5 bases and 4 bases, with 11 bases remaining between them. The CDR3 DNA reads as TGTGCCAGCAGCCTGGGGGACCGAGAGACCCAGTACTTC. It encodes CASSLGDRETQYF.

This clone was observed a handful of times. At the DNA level, this CDR3 is encoded by other sequences in the same sample as well. The CDR3 coding sequence is TGTGCCAGCAGCTCCAGCCAAGAGACCCAGTACTTC. As protein: CASSSSQETQYF. V gene TRBV7-2 combines with J gene TRBJ2-5; D is unresolved. The CDR3 length is 12 residues. The V and J ends lost 4 bases and 1 base respectively, with 4 bases between them. The germline CDR1 and CDR2 sequences are SGHTA and FQGNSA.

V is TRBV19 and J is TRBJ1-1, with no clear D. Trimming left V 11 bases short and J 1 base short, with 11 bases between. Germline lookup yields CDR1 LNHDA and CDR2 SQIVND (reference sequence). The CDR3 is 12 residues long. The CDR3 DNA sequence: TGTGCCGCCCTTGGAAAGAACACTGAAGCTTTCTTT. This codes for CAALGKNTEAFF.

The chain joins TRBV5-1 to TRBJ2-7; 9 nucleotides line up with TRBD1. This CDR3 contains 15 residues. V dropped 3 bases and J dropped 3; count of bases not matched to a gene: 7. Germline V lookup: CDR1 SGHRS, CDR2 YFSETQ. This CDR3 is CASSSSGTGFYEQYF. The CDR3 coding sequence is TGCGCCAGCAGCTCATCCGGGACAGGGTTCTACGAGCAGTACTTC.

Only a few counts were recorded for this clone. The genes are TRBV30 and TRBJ1-4; D perhaps matches TRBD1 (5 bases). The CDR3 is 15 amino acids. Trimming took off 2 bases at V and 5 bases at J, with 15 bases between the two ends. Germline CDR1 and CDR2: GTSNPN and SVGIG (reference sequence). CDR3 amino acids: CAWSHAGTRNEKLFF. DNA for the CDR3: TGTGCCTGGAGTCACGCCGGGACCCGGAATGAAAAACTGTTTTTT.

This chain connects TRBV4-2 to TRBJ1-2; no clear D gene. The germline V gene has CDR1 LGHNA and CDR2 YNFKEQ. The CDR3 has 14 amino acids. Trimming cost V 4 bases and J 4 bases, with 13 bases left between them. CDR3: CASSPKQAFYGYTF. CDR3 DNA: TGTGCCAGCAGCCCTAAGCAGGCTTTCTATGGCTACACCTTC.